These T cell receptor beta chains were read from a single sample in a study of response to subunit inactivated influenza vaccine. One entry per CDR3 protein, called by TCRdb with MiXCR from the RT-PCR reads. Found here are more than 400,000 distinct CDR3 sequences, around 7.7% of them singletons; the top ten hold under 15%. This sample comprised PBMCs from blood, obtained roughly 24 months after vaccination. These receptors were collected from a man aged 45 to 75 who received an inactivated influenza vaccine. Each CDR3 is given with its conserved first and last residue. D genes are given only for firm matches. Not every row has a clone size; where given, it reads once, few, many or a size class.

abundance | j_gene | d_gene | v_gene | CDR3nt | CDR3aa
many | TRBJ2-5 | . | TRBV20-1 | TGCAGTGCTATACGGGGAATCGAGACCCAGTACTTC | CSAIRGIETQYF
. | TRBJ2-3 | . | TRBV20-1 | TGCAGTGCTAGAGGACGGAGAGAAAACACAGATACGCAGTATTTT | CSARGRRENTDTQYF
. | TRBJ2-3 | TRBD1 | TRBV3-1 | TGTGCCAGCAGCCAAACGACAGGGAACACAGATACGCAGTATTTT | CASSQTTGNTDTQYF
. | TRBJ1-2 | TRBD1 | TRBV20-1 | TGCAGTGCTAGTGAAACGGGGGGACAGGGGGCCGGCTATGGCTACACCTTC | CSASETGGQGAGYGYTF
few | TRBJ2-7 | TRBD2 | TRBV28 | TGTGCCAGCAGTCACCGTGGCCAGTGGACTAGCGGGAGTCCCGAGCAGTACTTC | CASSHRGQWTSGSPEQYF
few | TRBJ2-6 | TRBD1 | TRBV28 | TGTGCCAGCAATCTCGGGACAGGACCTTCTGGGGCCAACGTCCTGACTTTC | CASNLGTGPSGANVLTF
. | TRBJ1-2 | TRBD1 | TRBV14 | TGTGCCAGCAGCCGTCAGACAGGGCTCTATGGCTACACCTTC | CASSRQTGLYGYTF
many | TRBJ2-1 | TRBD1 | TRBV24-1 | TGTGCCACCAGTGATCTGGGACAGGGCAATGAGCAGTTCTTC | CATSDLGQGNEQFF
. | TRBJ2-7 | TRBD1 | TRBV12-3/TRBV12-4 | TGTGCCAGCAGTGACACCAGGGGGCGCTTCTACGAGCAGTACTTC | CASSDTRGRFYEQYF
few | TRBJ2-5 | TRBD2 | TRBV4-3 | TGCGCCAGCAACTCAGGACTAGCGGGAGGGGTGGAGACCCAGTACTTC | CASNSGLAGGVETQYF
few | TRBJ2-3 | TRBD2 | TRBV10-3 | TGTGCCATCAGTGAACCATTACTAGCGGGCGCAGACGATACGCAGTATTTT | CAISEPLLAGADDTQYF
few | TRBJ2-5 | TRBD2 | TRBV14 | TGTGCCAGCAGCTTCCTTCCAAGCGGGAGTTTCGAGACCCAGTACTTC | CASSFLPSGSFETQYF
many | TRBJ2-7 | TRBD1 | TRBV6-2/TRBV6-3 | TGTGCCAGCAGTTATCTCTGGACAGGGGAATACGAGCAGTACTTC | CASSYLWTGEYEQYF
few | TRBJ1-2 | . | TRBV12-3/TRBV12-4 | TGTGCCAGCAGTTCGGGTCCGGGAGGGAACTATGGCTACACCTTC | CASSSGPGGNYGYTF
. | TRBJ2-3 | TRBD1 | TRBV12-3/TRBV12-4 | TGTACCAGCAGTTTATTTGGACAGGTCACAGATACGCAGTATTTT | CTSSLFGQVTDTQYF
few | TRBJ1-1 | . | TRBV25-1 | TGTGCCAGCAGTGAATTTCGGGGCAGCGACGCCACTGAAGCTTTCTTT | CASSEFRGSDATEAFF